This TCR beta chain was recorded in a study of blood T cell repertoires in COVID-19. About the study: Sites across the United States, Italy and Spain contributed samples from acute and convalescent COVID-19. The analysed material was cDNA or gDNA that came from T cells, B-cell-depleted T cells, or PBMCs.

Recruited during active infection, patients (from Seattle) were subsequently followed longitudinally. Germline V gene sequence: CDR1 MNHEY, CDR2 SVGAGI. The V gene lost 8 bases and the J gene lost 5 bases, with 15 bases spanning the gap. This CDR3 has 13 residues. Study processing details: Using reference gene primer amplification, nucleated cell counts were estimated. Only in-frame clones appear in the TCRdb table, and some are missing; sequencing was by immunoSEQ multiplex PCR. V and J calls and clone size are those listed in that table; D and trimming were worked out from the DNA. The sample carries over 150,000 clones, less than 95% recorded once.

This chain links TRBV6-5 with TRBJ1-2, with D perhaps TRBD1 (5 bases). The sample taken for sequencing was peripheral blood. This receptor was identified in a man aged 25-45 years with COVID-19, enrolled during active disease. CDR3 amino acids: CASGLLAGYGYTF. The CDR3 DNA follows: TGTGCCAGCGGGCTACTGGCAGGGTATGGCTACACCTTC.